This T cell receptor (beta chain) was documented in a study of blood T cell repertoires in COVID-19. Across the study: Both acute and convalescent COVID-19 samples were obtained from the United States, Italy and Spain. T cells, B-cell-depleted T cells, or PBMCs provided the cDNA or gDNA that served as material.

Authors' data handling: Reference gene primer amplification in the assay estimated nucleated cell counts. The repertoire was sequenced with immunoSEQ multiplex PCR; TCRdb's copy has only in-frame clones and lacks some. The DNA was the basis for D and trimming; V, J and clone size are from that table. The repertoire includes 200,000 to 250,000 clones, 85% to 90% of them detected once, and about 2.5% sits in the top ten. This CDR3 has 15 residues. From germline, CDR1 is KGHSH and CDR2 LQKENI. J lost 5 bases, V lost 3 bases, and 9 bases had no gene match. This TCR was recovered from a man aged 25 to 45 with COVID-19, enrolled during active disease. The specimen was peripheral blood. The rearrangement uses TRBV18 and TRBJ2-7; 8 bases map to TRBD2. The CDR3 protein is CASSPRGTSFHEQYF. For the CDR3, the DNA is TGTGCCAGCTCACCTCGTGGGACTAGTTTCCACGAGCAGTACTTC.